Listed here is a single T cell receptor (beta chain). This record comes from a study of OX40 agonist ivuxolimab in advanced cancers. Trimming stripped 4 bases from V and 2 bases from J, with 14 bases between. The CDR3 loop spans 14 amino acids. CDR1 and CDR2 (germline): SQVTM, ANQGSEA. The table came from immunoSEQ multiplex PCR; TCRdb's copy has only in-frame clones and leaves some out. The sample records roughly 90,000 clones, roughly 93% being singletons. The chain recombines TRBV29-1 with TRBJ1-1, with D maybe TRBD1 (6 bases). The sequence was obtained from an adult with an advanced solid tumor such as melanoma, head and neck, liver or kidney cancer. The sequenced sample was CD4+ or CD8+ T cells sorted from blood, obtained in a trial of the OX40 agonist ivuxolimab. CDR3 DNA: TGCAGCGTTGGGGGGCCGGGGAGAAACACTGAAGCTTTCTTT. Protein product: CSVGGPGRNTEAFF. Drawing the rest from reference TRBV29-1 and TRBJ1-1, the complete variable domain is SAVISQKPSRDICQRGTSLTIQCQVDSQVTMMFWYRQQPGQSLTLIATANQGSEATYESGFVIDKFPISRPNLTFSTLTVSNMSPEDSSIYLCSVGGPGRNTEAFFGQGTRLTVV.